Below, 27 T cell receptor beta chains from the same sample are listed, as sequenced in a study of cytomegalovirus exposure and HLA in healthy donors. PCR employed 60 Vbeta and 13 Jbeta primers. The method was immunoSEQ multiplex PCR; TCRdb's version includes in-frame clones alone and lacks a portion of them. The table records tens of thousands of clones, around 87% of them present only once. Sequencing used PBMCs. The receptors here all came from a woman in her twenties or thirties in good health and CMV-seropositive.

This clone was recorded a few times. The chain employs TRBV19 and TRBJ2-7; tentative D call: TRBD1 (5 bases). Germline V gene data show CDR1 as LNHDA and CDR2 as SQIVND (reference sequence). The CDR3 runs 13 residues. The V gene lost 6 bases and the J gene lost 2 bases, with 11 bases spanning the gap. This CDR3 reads CASRGGATYEQYF. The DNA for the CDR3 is TGTGCCAGTAGGGGTGGGGCCACCTACGAGCAGTACTTC.

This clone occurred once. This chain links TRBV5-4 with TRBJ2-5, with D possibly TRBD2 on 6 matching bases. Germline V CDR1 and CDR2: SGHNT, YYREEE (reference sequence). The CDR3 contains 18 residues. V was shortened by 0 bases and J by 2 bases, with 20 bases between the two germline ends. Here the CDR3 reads CASSLALGEVLFQETQYF. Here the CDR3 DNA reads TGTGCCAGCAGCTTGGCCTTGGGGGAGGTCCTATTTCAAGAGACCCAGTACTTC.

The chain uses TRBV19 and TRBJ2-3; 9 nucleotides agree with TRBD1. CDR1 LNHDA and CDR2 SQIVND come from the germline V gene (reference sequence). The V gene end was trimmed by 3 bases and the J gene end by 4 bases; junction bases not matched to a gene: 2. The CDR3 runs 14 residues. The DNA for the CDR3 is TGTGCCAGTAGTATTGGACAGGGGCCAGATACGCAGTATTTT. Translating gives CASSIGQGPDTQYF. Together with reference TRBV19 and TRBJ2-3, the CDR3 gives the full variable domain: DGGITQSPKYLFRKEGQNVTLSCEQNLNHDAMYWYRQDPGQGLRLIYYSQIVNDFQKGDIAEGYSVSREKKESFPLTVTSAQKNPTAFYLCASSIGQGPDTQYFGPGTRLTVL.

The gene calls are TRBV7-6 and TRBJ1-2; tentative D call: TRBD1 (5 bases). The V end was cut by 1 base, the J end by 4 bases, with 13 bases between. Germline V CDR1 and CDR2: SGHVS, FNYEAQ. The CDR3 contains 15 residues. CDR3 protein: CASSLGAGHSYGYTF. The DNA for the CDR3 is TGTGCCAGCAGCTTAGGGGCAGGGCATAGCTATGGCTACACCTTC.

The CDR3 bases are TGTGCCAGCTCACCAGGACATAGCAATCAGCCCCAGCATTTT. This sequence encodes CASSPGHSNQPQHF. J is TRBJ1-5 and V is TRBV18; possibly TRBD1 for D (5 bases). Germline CDR1 is KGHSH and CDR2 is LQKENI. The CDR3 is made up of 14 amino acids. Between the trimmed V and J ends, which lost 2 bases and 0 bases, there was a span of 5 bases.

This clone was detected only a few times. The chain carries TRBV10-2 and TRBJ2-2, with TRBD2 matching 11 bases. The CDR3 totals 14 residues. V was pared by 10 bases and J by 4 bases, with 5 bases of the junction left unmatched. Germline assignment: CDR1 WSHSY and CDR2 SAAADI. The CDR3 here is CATQTSGTTGELFF. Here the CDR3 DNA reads TGCGCCACCCAGACTAGCGGGACCACCGGGGAGCTGTTTTTT.

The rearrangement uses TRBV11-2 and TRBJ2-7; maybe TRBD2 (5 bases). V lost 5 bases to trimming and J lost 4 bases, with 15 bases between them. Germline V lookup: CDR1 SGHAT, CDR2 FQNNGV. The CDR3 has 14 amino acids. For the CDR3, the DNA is TGTGCCAGCAGCCCCTACGAGGGTTTTTACGAGCAGTACTTC. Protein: CASSPYEGFYEQYF.

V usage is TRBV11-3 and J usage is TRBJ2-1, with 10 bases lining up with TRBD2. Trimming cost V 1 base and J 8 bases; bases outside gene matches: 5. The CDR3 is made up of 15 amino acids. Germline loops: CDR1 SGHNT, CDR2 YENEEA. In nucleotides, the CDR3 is TGTGCCAGCAGCTTAGCTAGCGGGAGTGTCTATGAGCAGTTCTTC. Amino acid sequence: CASSLASGSVYEQFF.

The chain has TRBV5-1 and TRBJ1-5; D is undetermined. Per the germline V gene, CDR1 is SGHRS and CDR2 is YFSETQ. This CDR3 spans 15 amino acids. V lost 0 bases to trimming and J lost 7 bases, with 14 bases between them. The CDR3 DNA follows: TGCGCCAGCAGCTTGGGGGCCGGGGAAGGGCAGCCCCAGCATTTT. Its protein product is CASSLGAGEGQPQHF.

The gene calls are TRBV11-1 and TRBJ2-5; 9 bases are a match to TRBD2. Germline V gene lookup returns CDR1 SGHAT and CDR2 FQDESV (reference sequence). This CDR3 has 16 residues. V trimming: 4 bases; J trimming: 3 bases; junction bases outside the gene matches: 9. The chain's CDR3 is CASSWGRVAGEETQYF. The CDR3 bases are TGTGCCAGCAGCTGGGGAAGGGTAGCGGGAGAAGAGACCCAGTACTTC.

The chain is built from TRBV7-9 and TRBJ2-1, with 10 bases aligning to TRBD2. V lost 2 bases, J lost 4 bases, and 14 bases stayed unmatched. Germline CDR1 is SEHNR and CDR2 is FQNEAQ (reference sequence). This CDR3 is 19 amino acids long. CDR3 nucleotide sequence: TGTGCCAGCAGCTTACCCCTAGCGGGAGTCTCCACAAATTACAATGAGCAGTTCTTC. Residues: CASSLPLAGVSTNYNEQFF.

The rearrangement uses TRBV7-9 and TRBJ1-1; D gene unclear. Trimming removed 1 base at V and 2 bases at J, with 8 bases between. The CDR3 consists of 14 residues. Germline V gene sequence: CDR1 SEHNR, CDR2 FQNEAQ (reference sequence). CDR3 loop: CASSLGRVNTEAFF. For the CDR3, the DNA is TGTGCCAGCAGCTTAGGGAGGGTAAACACTGAAGCTTTCTTT.

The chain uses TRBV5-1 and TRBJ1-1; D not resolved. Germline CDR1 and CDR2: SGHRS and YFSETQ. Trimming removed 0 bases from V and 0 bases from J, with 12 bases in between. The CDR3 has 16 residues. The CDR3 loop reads CASSLGGFTMNTEAFF. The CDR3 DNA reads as TGCGCCAGCAGCTTGGGCGGGTTTACTATGAACACTGAAGCTTTCTTT. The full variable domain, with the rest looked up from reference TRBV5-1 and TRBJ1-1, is KAGVTQTPRYLIKTRGQQVTLSCSPISGHRSVSWYQQTPGQGLQFLFEYFSETQRNKGNFPGRFSGRQFSNSRSEMNVSTLELGDSALYLCASSLGGFTMNTEAFFGQGTRLTVV.

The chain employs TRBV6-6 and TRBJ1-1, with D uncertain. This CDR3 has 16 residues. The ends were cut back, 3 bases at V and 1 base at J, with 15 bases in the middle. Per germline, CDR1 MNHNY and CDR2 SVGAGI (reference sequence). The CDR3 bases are TGTGCCAGCAGTTATCTTCCTTGGGGAGAGAACACTGAAGCTTTCTTT. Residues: CASSYLPWGENTEAFF.

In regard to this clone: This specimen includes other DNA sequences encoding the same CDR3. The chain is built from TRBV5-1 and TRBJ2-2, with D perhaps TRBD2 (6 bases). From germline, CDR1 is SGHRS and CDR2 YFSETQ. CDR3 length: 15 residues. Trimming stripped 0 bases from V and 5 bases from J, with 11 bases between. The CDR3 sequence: CASSLVAGGTGELFF. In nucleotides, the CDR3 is TGCGCCAGCAGCTTGGTGGCAGGAGGGACCGGGGAGCTGTTTTTT.

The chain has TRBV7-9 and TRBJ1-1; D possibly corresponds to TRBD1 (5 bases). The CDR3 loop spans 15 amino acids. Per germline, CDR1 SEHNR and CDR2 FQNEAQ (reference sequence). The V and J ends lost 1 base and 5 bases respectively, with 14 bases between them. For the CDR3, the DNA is TGTGCCAGCAGCTTAGGCTTAACAGGCCTAACTGAAGCTTTCTTT. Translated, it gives CASSLGLTGLTEAFF. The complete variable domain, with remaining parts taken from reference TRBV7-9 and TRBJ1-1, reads DTGVSQNPRHKITKRGQNVTFRCDPISEHNRLYWYRQTLGQGPEFLTYFQNEAQLEKSRLLSDRFSAERPKGSFSTLEIQRTEQGDSAMYLCASSLGLTGLTEAFFGQGTRLTVV.

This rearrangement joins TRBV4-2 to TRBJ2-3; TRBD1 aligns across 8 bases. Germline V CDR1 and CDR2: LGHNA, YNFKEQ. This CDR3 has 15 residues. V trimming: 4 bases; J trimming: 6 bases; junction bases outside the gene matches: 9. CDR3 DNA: TGTGCCAGCAGCCCCTGGACAGGGTCATCGGATACGCAGTATTTT. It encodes CASSPWTGSSDTQYF.

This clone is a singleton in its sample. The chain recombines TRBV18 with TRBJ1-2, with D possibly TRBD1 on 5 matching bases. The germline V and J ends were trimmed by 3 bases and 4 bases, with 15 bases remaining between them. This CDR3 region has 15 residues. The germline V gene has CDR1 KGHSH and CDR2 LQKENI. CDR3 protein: CASSPGGTEIYGYTF. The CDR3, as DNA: TGTGCCAGCTCACCTGGGGGGACGGAGATCTATGGCTACACCTTC.

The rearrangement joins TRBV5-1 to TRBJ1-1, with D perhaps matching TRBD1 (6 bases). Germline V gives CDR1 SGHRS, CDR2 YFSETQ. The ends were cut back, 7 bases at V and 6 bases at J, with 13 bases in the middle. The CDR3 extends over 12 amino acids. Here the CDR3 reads CASGDTAPEAFF. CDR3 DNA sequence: TGCGCCAGCGGGGACACCGCCCCTGAAGCTTTCTTT.

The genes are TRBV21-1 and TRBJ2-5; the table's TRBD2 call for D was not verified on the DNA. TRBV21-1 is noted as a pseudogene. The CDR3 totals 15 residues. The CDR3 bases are TGTGCCAGCAGCAAAGCTAGCGGGAGACAAGAGACCCAGTACTTC. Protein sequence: CASSKASGRQETQYF.

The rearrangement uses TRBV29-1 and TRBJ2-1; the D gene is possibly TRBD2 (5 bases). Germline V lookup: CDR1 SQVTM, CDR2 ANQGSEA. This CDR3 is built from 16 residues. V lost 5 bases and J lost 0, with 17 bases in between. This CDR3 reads CSVFLAADLSYNEQFF. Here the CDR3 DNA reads TGCAGCGTTTTTCTAGCTGCCGACCTCTCCTACAATGAGCAGTTCTTC.

In DNA form, the CDR3 reads TGTGCCAGCAGCGTGGGACTAGCGGATAGCACAGATACGCAGTATTTT. Its protein product is CASSVGLADSTDTQYF. This rearrangement joins TRBV9 to TRBJ2-3; 11 bases are shared with TRBD2. There are 16 residues in the CDR3. V lost 2 bases and J lost 0; bases outside the gene matches: 2. Looked up from germline, CDR1 is SGDLS and CDR2 is YYNGEE.

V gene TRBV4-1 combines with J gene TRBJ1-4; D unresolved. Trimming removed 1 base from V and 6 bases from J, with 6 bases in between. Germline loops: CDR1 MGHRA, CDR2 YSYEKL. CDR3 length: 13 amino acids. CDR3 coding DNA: TGCGCCAGCAGCCAAGTGGTAGATGAAAAACTGTTTTTT. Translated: CASSQVVDEKLFF.

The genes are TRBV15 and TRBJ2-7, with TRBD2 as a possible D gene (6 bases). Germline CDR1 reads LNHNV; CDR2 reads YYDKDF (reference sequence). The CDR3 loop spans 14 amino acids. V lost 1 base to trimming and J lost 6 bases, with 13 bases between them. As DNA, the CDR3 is TGTGCCACCAGCAGAGTGAGAACGGGAGCCGAGCAGTACTTC. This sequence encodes CATSRVRTGAEQYF.

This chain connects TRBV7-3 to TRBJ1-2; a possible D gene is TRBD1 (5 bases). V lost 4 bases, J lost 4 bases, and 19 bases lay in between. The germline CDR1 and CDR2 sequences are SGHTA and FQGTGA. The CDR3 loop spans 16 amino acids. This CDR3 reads CASSSDDRRGIYGYTF. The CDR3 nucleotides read TGTGCCAGCAGCTCTGATGACAGAAGAGGAATCTATGGCTACACCTTC.

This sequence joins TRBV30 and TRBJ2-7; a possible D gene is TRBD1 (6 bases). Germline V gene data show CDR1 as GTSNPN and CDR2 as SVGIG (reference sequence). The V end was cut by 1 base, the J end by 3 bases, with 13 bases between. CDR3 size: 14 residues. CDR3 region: CAWSATGSSYEQYF. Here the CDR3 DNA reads TGTGCCTGGAGTGCCACAGGGTCTAGCTACGAGCAGTACTTC.

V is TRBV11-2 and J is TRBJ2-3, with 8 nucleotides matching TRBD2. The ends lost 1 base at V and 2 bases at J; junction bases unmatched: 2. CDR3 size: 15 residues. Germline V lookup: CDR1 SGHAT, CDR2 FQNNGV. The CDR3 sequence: CASSLGLAYTDTQYF. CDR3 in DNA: TGTGCCAGCAGCTTAGGACTAGCGTACACAGATACGCAGTATTTT.